The 2 T cell receptor beta chains below were found in one sample sequenced in a study of cytomegalovirus exposure and HLA in healthy donors. This PCR relied on a set of 60 Vbeta primers and 13 Jbeta primers. Assay: immunoSEQ multiplex PCR; the TCRdb copy retains only in-frame clones and omits some. Among about 170,000 clones listed, approximately 76% were seen once. Sequenced input: PBMCs. These receptors all come from a young woman in good health and CMV-seropositive.

The chain has TRBV9 and TRBJ2-1; D may be TRBD2 (5 bases). Deletions cut 0 bases from V and 0 bases from J, with 19 bases between. The CDR3 contains 19 residues. Germline lookup yields CDR1 SGDLS and CDR2 YYNGEE. The CDR3 DNA is TGTGCCAGCAGCGTAGTTCAGACTACCATGCCGAGCTCCTACAATGAGCAGTTCTTC. Translation gives CASSVVQTTMPSSYNEQFF.

The chain recombines TRBV11-2 with TRBJ2-3; 9 bases line up with TRBD2. There are 16 residues in the CDR3. Trimming took 0 bases from V and 2 from J; bases not matched to a gene: 3. In germline, CDR1 is SGHAT, CDR2 FQNNGV. The CDR3 DNA sequence: TGTGCCAGCAGCTTAGAGCTAGCGGGATCCACAGATACGCAGTATTTT. Protein: CASSLELAGSTDTQYF.